What follows are 9 T cell receptor beta chains derived from one specimen sequenced in a study of T cell repertoires in cytomegalovirus infection. These receptors are not linked to any known antigen. MiXCR, run by TCRdb on the reads, gives a single entry per CDR3 protein. The sample includes around 900,000 distinct CDR3 sequences, about a third of them seen just once. The sample was cultured CD8+ T cells from PBMCs, taken from culture after CMV antigen stimulation. The receptors were sampled from a human donor in good health (CMV status not recorded). Some clones in this sample may be carry-over from other donors' samples.

This clonotype came up a few times. This chain connects TRBV9 to TRBJ2-1; D is tentatively TRBD1 or TRBD2 (6 bases each). The CDR3 runs 14 residues. V lost 2 bases, J lost 6 bases, and 12 bases lay in between. The germline V gene has CDR1 SGDLS and CDR2 YYNGEE. The CDR3, as DNA: TGTGCCAGCAGCGTTCCGGGGGCACGCAATGAGCAGTTCTTC. Translating gives CASSVPGARNEQFF.

The rearrangement uses TRBV4-1 and TRBJ1-2, with 9 bases identical to TRBD1. CDR1 and CDR2 from the germline V gene are MGHRA and YSYEKL. The CDR3 sequence is 17 residues long. J lost 2 bases, V lost 0 bases, and 7 bases had no gene match. In DNA form, the CDR3 reads TGCGCCAGCAGCCAAGACCCCCTACAGGGGGCGAACTATGGCTACACCTTC. It codes for CASSQDPLQGANYGYTF.

The chain employs TRBV18 and TRBJ2-3; D remains unclear. The CDR3 extends over 18 amino acids. Germline V lookup: CDR1 KGHSH, CDR2 LQKENI. The V gene lost 5 bases and the J gene lost 0 bases, with 21 bases spanning the gap. CDR3 region: CASSTLFEWTVSTDTQYF. DNA of the CDR3: TGTGCCAGCTCAACCCTCTTTGAATGGACGGTTAGCACAGATACGCAGTATTTT.

This chain uses TRBV7-8 with TRBJ1-1; D gene unclear. V lost 2 bases and J 7 bases, leaving 8 bases between the germline ends. The CDR3 totals 12 residues. In germline, CDR1 is SGHVS, CDR2 FQNEAQ. The CDR3 loop reads CASSLSDYEAFF. CDR3 DNA sequence: TGTGCCAGCAGCTTATCGGATTATGAAGCTTTCTTT. Complete variable domain (other parts from reference TRBV7-8 and TRBJ1-1): GAGVSQSPRYKVAKRGQDVALRCDPISGHVSLFWYQQALGQGPEFLTYFQNEAQLDKSGLPSDRFFAERPEGSVSTLKIQRTQQEDSAVYLCASSLSDYEAFFGQGTRLTVV.

This clonotype occurred a few times. J is TRBJ2-1 and V is TRBV6-1; D tentatively reads TRBD1 or TRBD2 (6 bases each). This CDR3 contains 16 residues. V was shortened by 6 bases and J by 5 bases, with 20 bases between the two germline ends. Germline CDR1 MNHNS, CDR2 SASEGT. DNA of the CDR3: TGTGCCAGCAGCCCGAAAAGGGGGGCCCTCGACAATGAGCAGTTCTTC. Protein sequence: CASSPKRGALDNEQFF.

This clonotype turned up a few times. The chain joins TRBV27 to TRBJ2-7, with D possibly matching TRBD1 (6 bases). Trimming left V 3 bases short and J 3 bases short, with 12 bases between. This CDR3 has 14 amino acids. Germline-derived CDR1 and CDR2 are MNHEY and SMNVEV (reference sequence). CDR3: CASSLGKQGYEQYF. As DNA, the CDR3 is TGTGCCAGCAGTTTGGGTAAACAGGGCTACGAGCAGTACTTC.

The V gene is TRBV4-3, the J gene TRBJ1-5; 8 positions agree with TRBD1. V lost 2 bases to trimming and J lost 1 base; unmatched junction nucleotides: 10. CDR1 is LGHNA, CDR2 YSLEER, per germline. The CDR3 runs to 18 residues. In nucleotides, the CDR3 is TGCGCCAGCAGCCAAAATCACAGGGGGGGTTTAAGCAATCAGCCCCAGCATTTT. This codes for CASSQNHRGGLSNQPQHF.

DNA for the CDR3: TGTGCCAGCAGCCGACTAGCGGGGGTGTGGTATTTT. It encodes CASSRLAGVWYF. The chain is built from TRBV7-9 and TRBJ2-3; 12 bases map to TRBD2. Unmatched junction bases numbered 5, after V lost 5 bases and J lost 14 bases. The CDR3 loop spans 12 amino acids. The germline V gene encodes CDR1 SEHNR and CDR2 FQNEAQ (reference sequence).

The genes are TRBV7-3 and TRBJ2-2; D unresolved. The V gene's germline CDR1 is SGHTA and CDR2 FQGTGA. V lost 5 bases and J lost 7, with 17 bases in between. This CDR3 is 15 amino acids long. The CDR3 region is CASSPLDGGLGELFF. CDR3 DNA: TGTGCCAGCAGCCCCCTTGATGGTGGGCTCGGGGAGCTGTTTTTT.